This T cell receptor beta chain was sequenced during a study of T-cell reconstitution after alpha-beta-depleted transplantation in children. This clonotype was seen at least ten times. The ends lost 0 bases at V and 3 bases at J; junction bases unmatched: 2. This CDR3 is 14 amino acids long. Germline CDR1 DFQATT, CDR2 SNEGSKA (reference sequence). Unique molecular identifiers were built into the TCRbeta library. A single record per CDR3 protein comes from TCRdb applying MiXCR to the PCR reads. The sample has hundreds of thousands of distinct CDR3 sequences, 11% seen once. The receptor comes from a male patient between 2 and 15 years old who had a stem cell transplant for chronic granulomatous disease, so the T cells may come from the graft donor. Specimen: peripheral blood, collected 180 days after TCRalphabeta/CD19-depleted stem cell transplant. The V and J genes are TRBV20-1 and TRBJ2-1, with 7 bases fitting TRBD2. CDR3 in DNA: TGCAGTGCTAGAGATGGCGGGGGCTACAATGAGCAGTTCTTC. It encodes CSARDGGGYNEQFF.